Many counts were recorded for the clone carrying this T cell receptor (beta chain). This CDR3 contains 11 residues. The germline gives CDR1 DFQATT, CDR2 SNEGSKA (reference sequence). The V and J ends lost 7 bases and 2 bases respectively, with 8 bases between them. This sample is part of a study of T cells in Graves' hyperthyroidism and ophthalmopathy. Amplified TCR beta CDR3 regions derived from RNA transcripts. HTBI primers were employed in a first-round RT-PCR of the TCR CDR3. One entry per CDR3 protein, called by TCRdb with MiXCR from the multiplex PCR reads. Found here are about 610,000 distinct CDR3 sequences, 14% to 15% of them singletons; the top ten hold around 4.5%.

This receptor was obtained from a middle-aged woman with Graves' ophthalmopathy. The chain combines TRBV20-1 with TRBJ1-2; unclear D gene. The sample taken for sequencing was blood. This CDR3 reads CSVMVNYGYTF. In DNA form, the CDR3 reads TGCAGTGTTATGGTAAACTATGGCTACACCTTC.